The clone carrying this T cell receptor (beta chain) was seen a handful of times. These data belong to a study of early T cells in non-severe SARS-CoV-2 infection. V was clipped by 7 bases and J by 4 bases; unmatched bases: 8. This CDR3 is built from 15 residues. CDR1 is SEHNR and CDR2 is FQNEAQ in the germline V gene (reference sequence). TCRdb processed the 5' RACE reads anew with MiXCR; each CDR3 protein has one entry. The data show about 77,000 distinct CDR3 sequences, 8.5% to 10% seen once. Sequencing was done on a sample of whole blood. The V call is TRBV7-9, the J call TRBJ2-1; 9 bases line up with TRBD2. The receptor was derived from an adult who was a healthcare worker with PCR-confirmed SARS-CoV-2 infection or an uninfected control (not recorded which). This chain's CDR3 is CASTHSGGIYNEQFF. In nucleotides, the CDR3 is TGTGCCAGCACCCACAGCGGGGGGATATACAATGAGCAGTTCTTC. Full variable domain (outside the CDR3, taken from reference TRBV7-9 and TRBJ2-1): DTGVSQNPRHKITKRGQNVTFRCDPISEHNRLYWYRQTLGQGPEFLTYFQNEAQLEKSRLLSDRFSAERPKGSFSTLEIQRTEQGDSAMYLCASTHSGGIYNEQFFGPGTRLTVL.